The rows below give T cell receptor beta chains drawn from one sample of a study of cytomegalovirus exposure and HLA in healthy donors. Sequencing used immunoSEQ multiplex PCR; TCRdb keeps in-frame clones, though not all of them. Of hundreds of thousands of clones listed, about 83% are singletons. The sample was PBMCs. These receptors all stem from a man aged 40-55 years in good health and CMV-seronegative. CDR3s include the opening cysteine and the closing phenylalanine or tryptophan. The D gene is left open where the match is weak. Not all rows give a size; the values are once, few, many and, for expanded clones, a class.

j_call | clone_size | v_call | d_call | cdr3_nt | cdr3_aa
TRBJ2-7 | . | TRBV5-1 | . | TGCGCCAGCAGCTTAACAGGACCTACCTACGAGCAGTACTTC | CASSLTGPTYEQYF
TRBJ2-3 | . | TRBV5-1 | TRBD1 | TGCGCCAGCAGCTCCACCGGGACAGGGAACACAGATACGCAGTATTTT | CASSSTGTGNTDTQYF
TRBJ2-1 | . | TRBV19 | TRBD1 | TGTGCCAGTAGTGCCTGGACAGGGTTGGGGGCCAAGGAGTTCTTC | CASSAWTGLGAKEFF
TRBJ2-5 | . | TRBV5-6 | TRBD1 | TGTGCCAGCAGCAGAGACAGGGAGGAGACCCAGTACTTC | CASSRDREETQYF
TRBJ2-1 | few | TRBV6-5 | . | TGTGCCAGCAGTGTACAGGGCTTCCATGAGCAGTTCTTC | CASSVQGFHEQFF
TRBJ1-3 | . | TRBV6-1 | . | TGTGCCAGCAGTGACGCCCACTACTCTGGAAACACCATATATTTT | CASSDAHYSGNTIYF
TRBJ1-3 | . | TRBV11-2 | . | TGTGCCAGCCGACTAAGCGCTCGTGGAAACACCATATATTTT | CASRLSARGNTIYF
TRBJ1-4 | . | TRBV5-8 | . | TGTGCCAGCAGCTTGGCCGTTAATGAAAAACTGTTTTTT | CASSLAVNEKLFF
TRBJ2-7 | . | TRBV4-1 | . | TGCGCCAGCAGCCAAGGGTCAGGGCCGACCTACGAGCAGTACTTC | CASSQGSGPTYEQYF
TRBJ2-7 | . | TRBV9 | TRBD1 | TGTGCCAGCAGCACAGGACAGGGGGCCTACGAGCAGTACTTC | CASSTGQGAYEQYF
TRBJ1-5 | . | TRBV9 | . | TGTGCCAGCAGCGACCTGGACAGAGATCAGCCCCAGCATTTT | CASSDLDRDQPQHF
TRBJ2-3 | . | TRBV9 | TRBD2 | TGTGCCAGCAGCCCAGGGACTACCACTTCTAGCACAGATACGCAGTATTTT | CASSPGTTTSSTDTQYF
TRBJ1-4 | . | TRBV6-1 | TRBD1 | TGTGCCAGCAGTGTTGACGGGACAGGGGTGATCCTCCATGAAAAACTGTTTTTT | CASSVDGTGVILHEKLFF
TRBJ1-1 | . | TRBV9 | . | TGTGCCAGCAGCTTTAAGGGGTCAGGCACTGAAGCTTTCTTT | CASSFKGSGTEAFF
TRBJ2-1 | few | TRBV18 | . | TGTGCCAGCTCACCACCGAATTCCGGACTCCGGGGCAATGAGCAGTTCTTC | CASSPPNSGLRGNEQFF
TRBJ2-7 | . | TRBV19 | . | TGTGCCAGTAGTATTCAAGGGGACTACGAGCAGTACTTC | CASSIQGDYEQYF
TRBJ1-6 | . | TRBV6-5 | . | TGTGCCAGCAGTTACTCGAGTCAGGTTAATTCACCCCTCCACTTT | CASSYSSQVNSPLHF
TRBJ1-6 | . | TRBV27 | . | TGTGCCAGCAGTTTATCGATTCTTGGCGGGGAAAAAAGTAATTCACCCCTCCACTTT | CASSLSILGGEKSNSPLHF
TRBJ2-1 | . | TRBV2 | . | TGTGCCAGCAGTGAAGAGCGGACCTACAATGAGCAGTTCTTC | CASSEERTYNEQFF
TRBJ1-5 | . | TRBV19 | TRBD1 | TGTGCCAGTGGACAGGGTGGCCACAGGGGGCCGGCTCAGCCCCAGCATTTT | CASGQGGHRGPAQPQHF
TRBJ2-3 | . | TRBV10-1 | TRBD2 | TGCGCCAGCAGTGATACTCGGGGGGGAAGCACAGATACGCAGTATTTT | CASSDTRGGSTDTQYF
TRBJ1-4 | . | TRBV2 | TRBD1 | TGTGCCAGCAGGGGGGGACAGCCTAATGAAAAACTGTTTTTT | CASRGGQPNEKLFF
TRBJ1-1 | . | TRBV20-1 | . | TGCAGTGCCCCGACAGTCACTGAAGCTTTCTTT | CSAPTVTEAFF
TRBJ2-7 | . | TRBV6-4 | TRBD2 | TGTGCCAGCAGCGCTAGCGGGCACTCCTACGAGCAGTACTTC | CASSASGHSYEQYF
TRBJ2-1 | few | TRBV7-6 | TRBD2 | TGTGCCAGCAGCTTAGGGACTAGCGGGAGCCAAGAGCAGTTCTTC | CASSLGTSGSQEQFF
TRBJ2-5 | . | TRBV27 | . | TGTGCCAGCAGTTTATCTCAGGGAGAGACCCAGTACTTC | CASSLSQGETQYF
TRBJ2-7 | . | TRBV28 | . | TGTGCCAGCAGACCCTTCACGGGAGATTCCTACGAGCAGTACTTC | CASRPFTGDSYEQYF
TRBJ2-7 | . | TRBV7-9 | . | TGTGCCAGCAGCTTAGGTTCGGGTAGCTACTCCTACGAGCAGTACTTC | CASSLGSGSYSYEQYF
TRBJ2-3 | . | TRBV7-3 | . | TGTGCCAGCAGCTTACCGGGTCCCTCAGATACGCAGTATTTT | CASSLPGPSDTQYF
TRBJ2-5 | . | TRBV7-9 | TRBD1 | TGTGCCAGCAGCTCCTTGGACAGGGACCAAGAGACCCAGTACTTC | CASSSLDRDQETQYF
TRBJ2-3 | . | TRBV6-5 | . | TGTGCCAGCAGAGGTGGAAGCGATCGCACAGATACGCAGTATTTT | CASRGGSDRTDTQYF
TRBJ2-2 | . | TRBV10-3 | TRBD2 | TGTGCCATCAGGAGAGGGACTAGCGGGAACACCGGGGAGCTGTTTTTT | CAIRRGTSGNTGELFF
TRBJ1-2 | . | TRBV5-8 | . | TGTGCCAGCAGTCGGACAGTAAGCTTTAACTATGGCTACACCTTC | CASSRTVSFNYGYTF
TRBJ2-7 | once | TRBV2 | . | TGTGCCAGCAGTCCCATCCGGGACACCGCCTACGAGCAGTACTTC | CASSPIRDTAYEQYF
TRBJ2-7 | . | TRBV10-3 | . | TGTGCCATCAGTGCTTCCTTTTCCGTCTACGAGCAGTACTTC | CAISASFSVYEQYF
TRBJ1-2 | . | TRBV7-2 | TRBD1 | TGTGCCAGCAGCTTGGCCCCGGGACAGAACTATGGCTACACCTTC | CASSLAPGQNYGYTF
TRBJ2-7 | few | TRBV4-1 | . | TGCGCCAGCAGCCAACTTCCACAGGGATCCTACGAGCAGTACTTC | CASSQLPQGSYEQYF
TRBJ1-1 | once | TRBV6-5 | . | TGTGCCAGCAGAGACGGACAGTTGAACACTGAAGCTTTCTTT | CASRDGQLNTEAFF
TRBJ2-2 | . | TRBV4-2 | . | TGTGCCAGCAGCCAACTGTCGCGCGGGTTCTCCACCGGGGAGCTGTTTTTT | CASSQLSRGFSTGELFF
TRBJ2-3 | . | TRBV19 | TRBD2 | TGTGCCAGTAGTATAGTGAGCGGGGTGCCCACAGATACGCAGTATTTT | CASSIVSGVPTDTQYF
TRBJ2-5 | . | TRBV9 | TRBD1 | TGTGCCAGCAGCGTGGCACAGGGGCTGGGGGAGACCCAGTACTTC | CASSVAQGLGETQYF
TRBJ2-2 | . | TRBV6-5 | . | TGTGCCAGCAGTTACTCGTCTAACACCGGGGAGCTGTTTTTT | CASSYSSNTGELFF
TRBJ1-5 | . | TRBV18 | . | TGTGCCAGCTCACCCGTGGACACGAGCAATCAGCCCCAGCATTTT | CASSPVDTSNQPQHF
TRBJ1-2 | few | TRBV30 | . | TGTGCCTGGAGTGCCCCACAGGGCGGGAACTATGGCTACACCTTC | CAWSAPQGGNYGYTF
TRBJ2-2 | . | TRBV6-4 | . | TGTGCCAGCAGTGCAGGGGTCCGCACCGGGGAGCTGTTTTTT | CASSAGVRTGELFF
TRBJ1-1 | . | TRBV9 | TRBD1 | TGTGCCAGCAGCGTTGGTGCAGGGGGTATCACTGAAGCTTTCTTT | CASSVGAGGITEAFF
TRBJ2-5 | . | TRBV6-1 | TRBD1 | TGTGCCAGCAACCGGGACAGGGGCCAAGAGACCCAGTACTTC | CASNRDRGQETQYF
TRBJ2-7 | . | TRBV4-2 | TRBD2 | TGTGCCAGCAGCCAGAGCCTAGCGGGAAGCTCGAGCTCCTACGAGCAGTACTTC | CASSQSLAGSSSSYEQYF
TRBJ2-1 | once | TRBV5-1 | . | TGCGCCAGCAGCTTGGACAGGACCCCTAACAATGAGCAGTTCTTC | CASSLDRTPNNEQFF
TRBJ2-5 | . | TRBV13 | TRBD2 | TGTGCCAGCAGTCAACTTAGCGGGAGGTGGCGGGAGACCCAGTACTTC | CASSQLSGRWRETQYF